This T cell receptor (beta chain) was captured in a study of blood T cell repertoires in COVID-19. Study-wide context: T cells, B-cell-depleted T cells, or PBMCs provided the cDNA or gDNA that served as material.

The CDR3 loop spans 13 amino acids. Trimming cost V 1 base and J 9 bases; bases outside gene matches: 2. Per germline, CDR1 GTSNPN and CDR2 SVGIG (reference sequence). Assay used: immunoSEQ multiplex PCR; TCRdb lists only in-frame clones, some missing. The top ten clones hold 7.5% of a sample with around 110,000 clones, approximately 82% of them seen once. The receptor comes from a man in his 70s with active or convalescent COVID-19. The sample taken for sequencing was peripheral blood. The chain uses TRBV30 and TRBJ1-6; 8 bases align to TRBD1. The CDR3 region has the DNA TGTGCCTGGAGTGGGACAGGGCGTTCACCCCTCCACTTT. Its protein product is CAWSGTGRSPLHF. The full variable domain, in which reference TRBV30 and TRBJ1-6 provide the parts outside the CDR3, is SQTIHQWPATLVQPVGSPLSLECTVEGTSNPNLYWYRQAAGRGLQLLFYSVGIGQISSEVPQNLSASRPQDRQFILSSKKLLLSDSGFYLCAWSGTGRSPLHFGNGTRLTVT.